The rows below give T cell receptor beta chains drawn from one sample of a study of blood T cells in healthy people across ages. MiXCR, applied by TCRdb to the 5' RACE reads, yields one record per CDR3 protein. The sample consists of around 1,500,000 distinct CDR3 sequences, roughly 30% of them appearing once. The sequenced material came from blood. These receptors were obtained from a woman in her twenties or thirties in good health. Both conserved end residues are part of each CDR3. The D gene is left open where the match is weak. Only part of the rows carry a size: once, few, many, or a class if the clone is expanded.

clone size	D gene	J gene	V gene	CDR3 DNA	CDR3 protein
.	.	TRBJ2-3	TRBV7-2	TGTGCCAGCAGCTTAGACGCAGGGGCAGATACGCAGTATTTT	CASSLDAGADTQYF
.	.	TRBJ2-1	TRBV9	TGTGCCAGCAGCGCAGGACCAGCAATAAACAATGAGCAGTTCTTC	CASSAGPAINNEQFF
.	TRBD2	TRBJ2-3	TRBV20-1	TGCAGTGCGCCACTAGCGGCGGAGGAAGATACGCAGTATTTT	CSAPLAAEEDTQYF
.	.	TRBJ1-1	TRBV12-3/TRBV12-4	TGTGCCAGCAGTTTATTCCCGGCTAACACTGAAGCTTTCTTT	CASSLFPANTEAFF
.	.	TRBJ1-2	TRBV5-1	TGCGCCAGCAGACTCGATCTCAGCTATGGCTACACCTTC	CASRLDLSYGYTF
few	.	TRBJ1-5	TRBV12-3/TRBV12-4	TGTGCCAGCAGTTTCCAGGGCCAACAGCGTTCGCAGCCCCAGCATTTT	CASSFQGQQRSQPQHF
few	TRBD2	TRBJ2-1	TRBV20-1	TGCAGTGCTAGAGAGGGACTAGCGCGTTACAATGAGCAGTTCTTC	CSAREGLARYNEQFF
.	TRBD1	TRBJ2-1	TRBV12-3/TRBV12-4	TGTGCCAGCAGTCCAGGGGGTACCAGCTCCTACAATGAGCAGTTCTTC	CASSPGGTSSYNEQFF
few	TRBD2	TRBJ2-7	TRBV18	TGTGCCAGCTCACTCAGGAGTAGCGGGATCTCCTACGAGCAGTACTTC	CASSLRSSGISYEQYF
.	.	TRBJ1-5	TRBV15	TGTGCCACCAGCAAAAAGCAGGGAGGCAATCAGCCCCAGCATTTT	CATSKKQGGNQPQHF
.	TRBD2	TRBJ2-3	TRBV4-2	TGTGCCAGCAGCCAAGATAGACTAGCGGGGGGGCTAAGTGGTCCAGATACGCAGTATTTT	CASSQDRLAGGLSGPDTQYF
.	TRBD2	TRBJ2-1	TRBV5-1	TGCGCCAGCAGCTGGGGACTAGCGGGGGCTCGGGAAGAGCAGTTCTTC	CASSWGLAGAREEQFF
once	.	TRBJ2-7	TRBV28	TGTGCCAGCAGGAATCAGAGGCCAACCTACGAGCAGTACTTC	CASRNQRPTYEQYF
few	TRBD2	TRBJ2-5	TRBV4-1	TGCGCCAGCAGCCAAGATCGGGGAGGGAATCGGGGAGAGACCCAGTACTTC	CASSQDRGGNRGETQYF
.	.	TRBJ1-5	TRBV15	TGTGCCACCAGCAGAGAGAGCAGGTCCCATCAGCCCCAGCATTTT	CATSRESRSHQPQHF
few	TRBD2	TRBJ2-1	TRBV6-6	TGTGCCAGCAAGCTAGCGGGGTTCAATGAGCAGTTCTTC	CASKLAGFNEQFF
few	TRBD2	TRBJ2-1	TRBV2	TGTGCCAGCAGGACCGGGACTAGCGGGGGTGATGAGCAGTTCTTC	CASRTGTSGGDEQFF
many	.	TRBJ2-4	TRBV7-9	TGTGCCAGCAGCTCGGAGGGAGGCATTCAGTACTTC	CASSSEGGIQYF
many	.	TRBJ2-7	TRBV4-1	TGCGCCAGCAGCCAAGGTTCAATGGGGTTCGAGCAGTACTTC	CASSQGSMGFEQYF
.	.	TRBJ2-7	TRBV20-1	TGCAGTGCGGCTAGATTCGGCGAGCAGTACTTC	CSAARFGEQYF
many	.	TRBJ2-1	TRBV29-1	TGCAGCGTTCGCCCACCTGGGGACACTGAGCAGTTCTTC	CSVRPPGDTEQFF
.	TRBD2	TRBJ2-3	TRBV20-1	TGCAGTGCTAGAGTTGGAGCGGGGGGGCAAGATACGCAGTATTTT	CSARVGAGGQDTQYF
many	TRBD2	TRBJ2-7	TRBV9	TGTGCCAGCAGCGCCAGGCCTAGCGGGAGGGCCGCCGAGCAGTACTTC	CASSARPSGRAAEQYF
few	.	TRBJ2-7	TRBV7-9	TGTGCCAGCAGCTTCGACGGTTTATCCTACGAGCAGTACTTC	CASSFDGLSYEQYF
few	.	TRBJ1-2	TRBV27	TGTGCCAGCAGTTTCGATCTTGGGTATGGCTACACCTTC	CASSFDLGYGYTF
few	.	TRBJ2-4	TRBV5-1	TGCGCCAGCAGCTTGGGATCCGACTACCCGAGCGTCGCGAAAAACATTCAGTACTTC	CASSLGSDYPSVAKNIQYF
.	.	TRBJ1-2	TRBV20-1	TGCAGTGCTAGATCGCAGGGATCAGCTAACTATGGCTACACCTTC	CSARSQGSANYGYTF
.	.	TRBJ1-2	TRBV12-3/TRBV12-4	TGTGCCAGCAGTGTCGGAGGCGGAGACTACACCTTC	CASSVGGGDYTF
.	.	TRBJ1-1	TRBV7-8	TGTGCCAGCAGCTTAGACTATAAGAACACTGAAGCTTTCTTT	CASSLDYKNTEAFF
few	.	TRBJ2-5	TRBV10-3	TGTGCCATCAGTGATGGACAGCAAGAGACCCAGTACTTC	CAISDGQQETQYF
many	.	TRBJ2-7	TRBV7-2	TGTGCCAGCGGTCGGGTAGCCGCCTACGAGCAGTACTTC	CASGRVAAYEQYF
many	.	TRBJ2-5	TRBV7-9	TGTGCCAGCAGCGCGATAGACACCCAAGAGACCCAGTACTTC	CASSAIDTQETQYF
few	TRBD1	TRBJ2-1	TRBV5-5	TGTGCCAGCAGCCTGGGACAGGGGTTGGATGAGCAGTTCTTC	CASSLGQGLDEQFF
many	TRBD1	TRBJ2-7	TRBV12-3/TRBV12-4	TGTGCCAGTCAGACAGGGGCAGGTGAGCAGTACTTC	CASQTGAGEQYF
.	.	TRBJ2-2	TRBV10-3	TGTGCCATCAGGAGGGATGGCACCGGGGAGCTGTTTTTT	CAIRRDGTGELFF
many	TRBD1	TRBJ1-2	TRBV27	TGTGCCAGCAGTCGAACCGGGACAGGTTCTTTCTTCGGCTACACCTTC	CASSRTGTGSFFGYTF
many	.	TRBJ2-7	TRBV4-1	TGCGCCAGCAGCCAGGGCGGGGTGTCGGGGGAGCAGTACTTC	CASSQGGVSGEQYF
.	.	TRBJ1-4	TRBV7-9	TGTGCCAGCAGCCGCCCCCAGGTGAATGAAAAACTGTTTTTT	CASSRPQVNEKLFF
.	TRBD1	TRBJ1-5	TRBV28	TGTGCCAGCAGGCCAGGGGGTGGCAATCAGCCCCAGCATTTT	CASRPGGGNQPQHF